Described below is a single T cell receptor (beta chain) sequence and its context. Its specificity is unknown. The data belong to a study of CD8 T cells in ankylosing spondylitis. The study, taken as a whole, reports: The clones that were linked to disease were reported to be significantly enriched in matched synovial fluid samples from ankylosing spondylitis patients. Peripheral blood held disease-linked clones only at relatively low frequency, and these were CD8+. What seemed typical of ankylosing spondylitis blood was a TCR beta motif built from roughly eight highly homologous variants.

TCRdb passed the 5' RACE reads through MiXCR, listing each CDR3 protein once. Of 200,000 to 300,000 distinct CDR3 sequences listed, about 10% are singletons. V dropped 4 bases and J dropped 2 bases, with 8 bases sitting between them. The CDR3 contains 13 residues. The germline gives CDR1 SGHTA, CDR2 FQGNSA. Source material: blood, either unsorted or a sorted T cell fraction (not recorded which). The clonotype was recovered from a male donor with ankylosing spondylitis or in good health (not recorded which). The chain is built from TRBV7-2 and TRBJ1-2; no clear D gene. The CDR3: CASSSSGNYGYTF. For the CDR3, the DNA is TGTGCCAGCAGCTCCTCGGGGAACTATGGCTACACCTTC.